This TCR beta chain was captured in a study of CD8 T cells in Susac syndrome. Trimming took off 4 bases at V and 0 bases at J, with 13 bases between the two ends. Germline CDR1 WSHSY, CDR2 SAAADI. CDR3 length: 15 amino acids. Random hexamers were used to reverse transcribe about 0.45 to 1 ug of RNA. It was immunoSEQ multiplex PCR that amplified TCR beta CDR3 across 54 Vbeta and 13 Jbeta. TCRdb fed the immunoSEQ multiplex PCR reads into MiXCR, producing one record per CDR3 protein. Here the sample spans around 300,000 distinct CDR3 sequences, roughly 90% being singletons. CD8+ and CD4+ T cells were negatively isolated; TEMRA cells were FACS-enriched.

Specimen: CD8+ T cells from PBMCs. J is TRBJ2-7 and V is TRBV10-2, with a possible D match to TRBD1 (5 bases). The TCR was taken from a human donor with multiple sclerosis. The CDR3 protein is CASSGGAATSYEQYF. The CDR3 DNA reads as TGCGCCAGCAGTGGTGGGGCGGCTACCTCCTACGAGCAGTACTTC.